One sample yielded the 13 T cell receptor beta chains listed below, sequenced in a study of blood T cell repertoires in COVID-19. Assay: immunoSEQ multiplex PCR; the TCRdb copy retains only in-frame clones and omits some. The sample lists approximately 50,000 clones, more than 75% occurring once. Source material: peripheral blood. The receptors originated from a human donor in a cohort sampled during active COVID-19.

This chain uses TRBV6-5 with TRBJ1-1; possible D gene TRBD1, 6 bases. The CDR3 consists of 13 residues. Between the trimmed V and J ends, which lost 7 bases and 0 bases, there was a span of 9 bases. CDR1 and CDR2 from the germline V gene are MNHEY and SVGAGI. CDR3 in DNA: TGTGCCAGCATGAACAGGGTGAACACTGAAGCTTTCTTT. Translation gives CASMNRVNTEAFF.

The CDR3, as DNA: TGTGCCAGCAGCTGGGGACTAGCGGGTAACACAGATACGCAGTATTTT. Translation gives CASSWGLAGNTDTQYF. J is TRBJ2-3 and V is TRBV7-9, with 12 nucleotides matching TRBD2. The CDR3 totals 16 residues. V was clipped by 4 bases and J by 2 bases; unmatched bases: 4. The germline CDR1 and CDR2 sequences are SEHNR and FQNEAQ (reference sequence).

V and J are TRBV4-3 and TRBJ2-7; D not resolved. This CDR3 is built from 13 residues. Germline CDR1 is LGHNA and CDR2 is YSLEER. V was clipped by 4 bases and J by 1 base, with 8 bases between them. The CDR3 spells CASSRFLSYEQYF. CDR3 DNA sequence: TGCGCCAGCAGCCGCTTCCTATCCTACGAGCAGTACTTC.

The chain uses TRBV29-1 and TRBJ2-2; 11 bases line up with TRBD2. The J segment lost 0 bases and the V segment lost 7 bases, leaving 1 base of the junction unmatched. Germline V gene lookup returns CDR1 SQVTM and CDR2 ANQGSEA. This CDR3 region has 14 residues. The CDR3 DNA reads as TGCAGCGGGGGACTAGCGGCGAACACCGGGGAGCTGTTTTTT. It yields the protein CSGGLAANTGELFF.

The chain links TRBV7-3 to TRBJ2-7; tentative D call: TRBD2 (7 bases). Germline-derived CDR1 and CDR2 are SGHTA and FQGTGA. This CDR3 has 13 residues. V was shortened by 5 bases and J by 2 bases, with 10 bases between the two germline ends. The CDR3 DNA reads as TGTGCCAGCAGCCGGGGGGCCCCCTACGAGCAGTACTTC. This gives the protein CASSRGAPYEQYF.

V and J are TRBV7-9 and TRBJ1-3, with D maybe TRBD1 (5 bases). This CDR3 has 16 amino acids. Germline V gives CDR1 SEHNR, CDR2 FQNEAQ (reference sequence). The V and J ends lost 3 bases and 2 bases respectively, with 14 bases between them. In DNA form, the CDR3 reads TGTGCCAGCAGCTTTTTGGTGGGGGGAACTGGAAACACCATATATTTT. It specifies CASSFLVGGTGNTIYF. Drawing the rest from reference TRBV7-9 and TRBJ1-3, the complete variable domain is DTGVSQNPRHKITKRGQNVTFRCDPISEHNRLYWYRQTLGQGPEFLTYFQNEAQLEKSRLLSDRFSAERPKGSFSTLEIQRTEQGDSAMYLCASSFLVGGTGNTIYFGEGSWLTVV.

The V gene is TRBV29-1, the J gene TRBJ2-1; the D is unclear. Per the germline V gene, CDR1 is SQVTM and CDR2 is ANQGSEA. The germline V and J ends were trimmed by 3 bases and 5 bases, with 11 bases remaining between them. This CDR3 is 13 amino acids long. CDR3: CSVDLGQNNEQFF. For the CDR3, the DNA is TGCAGCGTTGATCTAGGTCAAAACAATGAGCAGTTCTTC.

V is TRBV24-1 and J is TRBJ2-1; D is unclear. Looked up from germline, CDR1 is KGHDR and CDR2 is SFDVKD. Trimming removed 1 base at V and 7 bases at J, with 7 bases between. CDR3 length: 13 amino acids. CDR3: CATSDLTRNEQFF. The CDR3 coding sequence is TGTGCCACCAGTGATTTAACCCGGAATGAGCAGTTCTTC.

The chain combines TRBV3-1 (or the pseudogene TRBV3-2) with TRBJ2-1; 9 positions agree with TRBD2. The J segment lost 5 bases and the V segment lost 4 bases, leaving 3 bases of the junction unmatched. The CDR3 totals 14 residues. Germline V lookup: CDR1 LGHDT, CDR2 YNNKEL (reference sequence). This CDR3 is CASSLAGENNEQFF. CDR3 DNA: TGTGCCAGCAGCCTAGCGGGGGAAAACAATGAGCAGTTCTTC.

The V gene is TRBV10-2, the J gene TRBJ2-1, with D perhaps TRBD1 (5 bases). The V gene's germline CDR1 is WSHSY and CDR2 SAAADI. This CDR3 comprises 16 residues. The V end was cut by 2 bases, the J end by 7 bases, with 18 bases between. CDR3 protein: CASSEQGVGFGNEQFF. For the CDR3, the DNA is TGCGCCAGCAGTGAGCAGGGCGTGGGGTTTGGGAATGAGCAGTTCTTC.

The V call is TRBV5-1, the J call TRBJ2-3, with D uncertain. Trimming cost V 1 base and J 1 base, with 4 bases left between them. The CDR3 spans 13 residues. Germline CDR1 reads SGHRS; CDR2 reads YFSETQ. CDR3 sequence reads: CASSLPGTDTQYF. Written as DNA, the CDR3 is TGCGCCAGCAGCTTGCCTGGCACAGATACGCAGTATTTT.

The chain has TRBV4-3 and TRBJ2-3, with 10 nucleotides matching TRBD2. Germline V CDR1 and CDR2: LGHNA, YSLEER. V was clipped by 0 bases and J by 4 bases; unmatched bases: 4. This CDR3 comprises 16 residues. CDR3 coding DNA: TGCGCCAGCAGCCAAGAAGGGCTAGCGGGAGCAGATACGCAGTATTTT. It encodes CASSQEGLAGADTQYF.

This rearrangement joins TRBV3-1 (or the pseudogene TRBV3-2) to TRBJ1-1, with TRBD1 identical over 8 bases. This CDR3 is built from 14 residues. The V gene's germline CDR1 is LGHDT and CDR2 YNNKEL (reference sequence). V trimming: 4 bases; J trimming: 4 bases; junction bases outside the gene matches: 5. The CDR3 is CASSPGQGSTEAFF. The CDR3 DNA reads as TGTGCCAGCAGCCCCGGACAGGGCTCCACTGAAGCTTTCTTT.